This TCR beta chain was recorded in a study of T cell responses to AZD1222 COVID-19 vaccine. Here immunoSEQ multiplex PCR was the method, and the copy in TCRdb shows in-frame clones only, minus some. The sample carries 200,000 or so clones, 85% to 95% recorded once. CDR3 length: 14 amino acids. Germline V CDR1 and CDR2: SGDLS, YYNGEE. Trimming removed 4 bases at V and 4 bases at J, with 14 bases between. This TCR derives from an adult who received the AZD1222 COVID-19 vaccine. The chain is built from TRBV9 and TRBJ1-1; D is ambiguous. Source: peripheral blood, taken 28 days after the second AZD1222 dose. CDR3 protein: CASSPHTEGTEAFF. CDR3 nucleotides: TGTGCCAGCAGCCCACACACCGAGGGCACTGAAGCTTTCTTT.